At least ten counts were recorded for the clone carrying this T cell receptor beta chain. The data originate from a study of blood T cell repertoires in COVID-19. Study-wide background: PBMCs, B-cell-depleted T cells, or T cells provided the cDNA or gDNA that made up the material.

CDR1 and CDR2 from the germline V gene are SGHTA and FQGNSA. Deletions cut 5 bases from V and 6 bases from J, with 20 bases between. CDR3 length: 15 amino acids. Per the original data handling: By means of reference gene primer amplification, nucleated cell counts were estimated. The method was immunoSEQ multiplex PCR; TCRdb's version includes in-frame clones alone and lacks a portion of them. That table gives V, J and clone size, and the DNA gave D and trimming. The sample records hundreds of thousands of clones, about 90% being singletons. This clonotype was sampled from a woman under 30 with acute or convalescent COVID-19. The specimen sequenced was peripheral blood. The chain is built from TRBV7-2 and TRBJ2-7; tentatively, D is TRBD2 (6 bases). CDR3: CASSQRIAVPREQYF. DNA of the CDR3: TGTGCCAGCAGCCAGCGGATAGCGGTTCCCCGCGAGCAGTACTTC. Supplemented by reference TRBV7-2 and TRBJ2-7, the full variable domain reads GAGVSQSPSNKVTEKGKDVELRCDPISGHTALYWYRQSLGQGLEFLIYFQGNSAPDKSGLPSDRFSAERTGGSVSTLTIQRTQQEDSAVYLCASSQRIAVPREQYFGPGTRLTVT.